These 32 T cell receptor beta chains came from one sample sequenced in a study of shared clonotypes between healthy human individuals. This table comes from immunoSEQ multiplex PCR, and its TCRdb copy is limited to in-frame clones, with some not included. The sample records fewer than 850,000 clones, roughly 87% being singletons. The sequencing sample was made of memory CD8+ T cells from PBMCs. Subset indicated: CD45RO+ cells pooled with CCR7-negative TemRA cells. These receptors all come from a man in his late teens or twenties in good health. Some clones in this sample may be carry-over from other donors' samples.

The CDR3 loop is CASSLSLAGAGDTGELFF. Written as DNA, the CDR3 is TGTGCCAGCAGCTTGAGTCTAGCGGGAGCCGGGGACACCGGGGAGCTGTTTTTT. The chain employs TRBV7-8 and TRBJ2-2; 10 bases are shared with TRBD2. In germline, CDR1 is SGHVS, CDR2 FQNEAQ. J was trimmed by 3 bases and V by 3 bases; bases with no gene match: 10. The CDR3 sequence is 18 residues long.

The CDR3: CASSAGSQGGYTF. The CDR3 DNA is TGTGCCAGCAGCGCAGGGTCCCAGGGTGGCTACACCTTC. V and J are TRBV7-9 and TRBJ1-2; possible D gene TRBD1, 5 bases. Germline CDR1 reads SEHNR; CDR2 reads FQNEAQ (reference sequence). CDR3 length equals 13 residues. V was pared by 5 bases and J by 7 bases, with 14 bases between.

J is TRBJ2-2 and V is TRBV7-3, with a tentative D call TRBD2 (5 bases). The CDR3 runs 12 residues. V was shortened by 3 bases and J by 6 bases, with 5 bases between the two germline ends. CDR1 SGHTA and CDR2 FQGTGA come from the germline V gene. The CDR3 sequence is CASSFGAGELFF. The CDR3 coding sequence is TGTGCCAGCAGCTTCGGGGCCGGGGAGCTGTTTTTT.

The CDR3 reads CASRGGLYGYTF. Here the CDR3 DNA reads TGTGCCAGTAGGGGCGGCCTCTATGGCTACACCTTC. The chain is built from TRBV19 and TRBJ1-2; D gene uncertain. The CDR3 contains 12 residues. Germline V CDR1 and CDR2: LNHDA, SQIVND (reference sequence). The V end lost 6 bases, the J end lost 4 bases, and 9 bases lay between the germline ends.

The chain couples TRBV28 to TRBJ1-1; D possibly corresponds to TRBD1 (5 bases). The CDR3 has 14 residues. Trimming cost V 3 bases and J 3 bases, with 11 bases left between them. Germline-derived CDR1 and CDR2 are MDHEN and SYDVKM. The DNA for the CDR3 is TGTGCCAGCAGTTTGGCCCCAGGGCACACTGAAGCTTTCTTT. Its protein is CASSLAPGHTEAFF. Based on the CDR3 plus reference TRBV28 and TRBJ1-1, the full variable domain is DVKVTQSSRYLVKRTGEKVFLECVQDMDHENMFWYRQDPGLGLRLIYFSYDVKMKEKGDIPEGYSVSREKKERFSLILESASTNQTSMYLCASSLAPGHTEAFFGQGTRLTVV.

This clone appeared a single time. The rearrangement joins TRBV5-6 to TRBJ2-1; TRBD1 matches 8 bases. V shed 0 bases, J shed 9 bases, and the junction held 11 bases outside the gene matches. Germline CDR1 and CDR2: SGHDT and YYEEEE. The CDR3 extends over 16 amino acids. CDR3 nucleotides: TGTGCCAGCAGCTTGGGAGGTGGGCAGGGGGCACTTGAGCAGTTCTTC. It is translated as CASSLGGGQGALEQFF.

The V and J genes are TRBV27 and TRBJ2-5, with TRBD1 matching 7 bases. CDR3 length: 14 residues. Germline CDR1 is MNHEY and CDR2 is SMNVEV (reference sequence). The V and J ends lost 3 bases and 3 bases, in that order; junction bases with no gene match: 4. This chain's CDR3 is CASSFRTGEETQYF. CDR3 sequence (DNA): TGTGCCAGCAGTTTCCGGACAGGAGAAGAGACCCAGTACTTC.

The chain carries TRBV7-9 and TRBJ1-5; D not certain. This CDR3 spans 12 amino acids. Trimming stripped 5 bases from V and 11 bases from J, with 13 bases between. The V gene's germline CDR1 is SEHNR and CDR2 FQNEAQ (reference sequence). The CDR3 is CASSKENAAQHF. The CDR3 nucleotides are TGTGCCAGCAGCAAAGAGAATGCGGCCCAGCATTTT.

The chain employs TRBV5-6 and TRBJ2-7; TRBD1 is a possible D gene (6 bases). Between the trimmed V and J ends, which lost 1 base and 2 bases, there was a span of 16 bases. The CDR3 is 16 residues long. Germline CDR1 is SGHDT and CDR2 is YYEEEE. The CDR3 nucleotides read TGTGCCAGCAGCTTGCCCGTCAACAGGGCCCCCTACGAGCAGTACTTC. It specifies CASSLPVNRAPYEQYF.

The chain employs TRBV4-3 and TRBJ2-1; 7 positions agree with TRBD2. This CDR3 region has 14 residues. The J segment lost 6 bases and the V segment lost 5 bases, leaving 7 bases of the junction unmatched. Germline V lookup: CDR1 LGHNA, CDR2 YSLEER. For the CDR3, the DNA is TGCGCCAGCAGCGCCTGGGGGGGACCCAATGAGCAGTTCTTC. It codes for CASSAWGGPNEQFF.

The chain joins TRBV7-9 to TRBJ2-7; D call uncertain. The germline V gene has CDR1 SEHNR and CDR2 FQNEAQ (reference sequence). V was cut by 1 base and J by 2 bases, with 15 bases left in between. The CDR3 length is 16 residues. The CDR3 spells CASSLDLFIIPYEQYF. The CDR3 nucleotides read TGTGCCAGCAGCTTAGACCTATTTATAATCCCCTACGAGCAGTACTTC.

The chain combines TRBV5-1 with TRBJ2-7; D not resolved. The CDR3 extends over 16 amino acids. Germline V gives CDR1 SGHRS, CDR2 YFSETQ. The V gene lost 5 bases and the J gene lost 0 bases, with 18 bases spanning the gap. CDR3 loop: CASSSRASRTSYEQYF. The CDR3 DNA sequence: TGCGCCAGCAGTTCCCGAGCCAGCCGTACCTCCTACGAGCAGTACTTC.

This clone was counted between two and nine times. This chain connects TRBV28 to TRBJ1-1; the D is unclear. Trimming stripped 6 bases from V and 1 base from J, with 12 bases between. CDR3 length equals 14 residues. Per the germline V gene, CDR1 is MDHEN and CDR2 is SYDVKM. CDR3 region: CASSERIPNTEAFF. The CDR3 region has the DNA TGTGCCAGCAGCGAAAGGATCCCGAACACTGAAGCTTTCTTT. The full variable domain, rest sourced from reference TRBV28 and TRBJ1-1, is DVKVTQSSRYLVKRTGEKVFLECVQDMDHENMFWYRQDPGLGLRLIYFSYDVKMKEKGDIPEGYSVSREKKERFSLILESASTNQTSMYLCASSERIPNTEAFFGQGTRLTVV.

The CDR3 reads CASSINSPAEAFF. The DNA of the CDR3 is TGTGCCAGTAGTATTAACAGTCCGGCTGAAGCTTTCTTT. The rearrangement uses TRBV19 and TRBJ1-1; D remains ambiguous. V lost 3 bases to trimming and J lost 6 bases, with 11 bases between them. The germline gives CDR1 LNHDA, CDR2 SQIVND (reference sequence). The CDR3 covers 13 residues.

The J gene is TRBJ2-7, the V gene TRBV6-1, with 7 bases identical to TRBD1. Losses at the gene ends were 6 bases for V and 5 bases for J; bases not matched to a gene: 10. The CDR3 is 14 amino acids. Per germline, CDR1 MNHNS and CDR2 SASEGT. This chain's CDR3 is CASSPPGQFNEQYF. The DNA for the CDR3 is TGTGCCAGCAGCCCTCCGGGACAGTTCAACGAGCAGTACTTC.

The chain carries TRBV6-1 and TRBJ2-5; D gene ambiguous. This CDR3 has 15 amino acids. The V end lost 0 bases, the J end lost 4 bases, and 12 bases lay between the germline ends. Per germline, CDR1 MNHNS and CDR2 SASEGT. This chain's CDR3 is CASSEAQQGSETQYF. The CDR3 region has the DNA TGTGCCAGCAGTGAAGCTCAGCAAGGCTCAGAGACCCAGTACTTC.

Remarks on this clone: The same CDR3 arises from other DNA sequences in this sample as well. The chain uses TRBV13 and TRBJ2-1, with a possible D match to TRBD2 (6 bases). Germline lookup yields CDR1 PRHDT and CDR2 FYEKMQ (reference sequence). Trimming stripped 0 bases from V and 0 bases from J, with 6 bases between. This CDR3 region has 15 residues. CDR3 protein: CASSLGGGSYNEQFF. In DNA, the CDR3 is TGTGCCAGCAGCTTAGGCGGGGGCTCCTACAATGAGCAGTTCTTC.

A remark on this clone: Other DNA sequences from this sample encode an identical CDR3 as well. The chain links TRBV9 to TRBJ2-1; D might be TRBD2 (6 bases). Germline CDR1 reads SGDLS; CDR2 reads YYNGEE. V gave up 0 bases and J gave up 2 bases, with 9 bases separating them. The CDR3 runs to 15 residues. As DNA, the CDR3 is TGTGCCAGCAGCGTAGGGAGGGCCCCCTACAATGAGCAGTTCTTC. Translation gives CASSVGRAPYNEQFF.

The genes are TRBV9 and TRBJ2-7; D perhaps matches TRBD2 (6 bases). Trimming took off 4 bases at V and 6 bases at J, with 14 bases between the two ends. The CDR3 runs to 13 residues. In germline, CDR1 is SGDLS, CDR2 YYNGEE. The CDR3 is CASSRGGRLEQYF. The CDR3 region has the DNA TGTGCCAGCAGCAGGGGAGGAAGGCTCGAGCAGTACTTC.

Worth noting for this clone: This CDR3 is also generated by other DNA sequences in the sample. This chain uses TRBV19 with TRBJ2-4; TRBD2 matches 7 bases. CDR1 is LNHDA, CDR2 SQIVND, per germline (reference sequence). The ends lost 3 bases at V and 2 bases at J; junction bases unmatched: 4. The CDR3 loop spans 15 amino acids. The CDR3 spells CASSIPGGTKNIQYF. Written as DNA, the CDR3 is TGTGCCAGTAGTATTCCCGGGGGGACCAAAAACATTCAGTACTTC.

The J gene is TRBJ1-1, the V gene TRBV18; a possible D gene is TRBD1 (6 bases). V was shortened by 2 bases and J by 8 bases, with 21 bases between the two germline ends. Germline assignment: CDR1 KGHSH and CDR2 LQKENI. The CDR3 contains 16 residues. The CDR3: CASSPVGGGEGTEAFF. Here the CDR3 DNA reads TGTGCCAGCTCACCAGTAGGGGGGGGCGAAGGGACAGAAGCTTTCTTT.

This sequence joins TRBV11-2 and TRBJ2-7; the match to TRBD2 covers 9 bases. With V trimmed by 2 bases and J by 2 bases, 7 bases remained unmatched. This CDR3 is 16 amino acids long. Germline CDR1 SGHAT, CDR2 FQNNGV. CDR3 DNA sequence: TGTGCCAGCAGCTTATTTTCCCTAGCGGGGACCTACGAGCAGTACTTC. Translated: CASSLFSLAGTYEQYF.

This chain uses TRBV9 with TRBJ2-3, with 8 bases fitting TRBD2. Unmatched junction bases numbered 13, after V lost 3 bases and J lost 4 bases. The CDR3 contains 17 residues. Germline CDR1 SGDLS, CDR2 YYNGEE. CDR3 amino acids: CASSALRRSGSPDTQYF. The CDR3 nucleotides are TGTGCCAGCAGCGCCCTCCGCCGCAGCGGGAGCCCAGATACGCAGTATTTT.

J is TRBJ1-3 and V is TRBV19; D remains unclear. The germline gives CDR1 LNHDA, CDR2 SQIVND (reference sequence). V shed 7 bases and J shed 0 bases, with 7 bases lying between them. This CDR3 region has 13 residues. The CDR3 is CASIASSGNTIYF. The CDR3 coding sequence is TGTGCCAGTATTGCAAGCTCTGGAAACACCATATATTTT.

The chain has TRBV13 and TRBJ2-7; D is unresolved. Trimming stripped 0 bases from V and 5 bases from J, with 11 bases between. CDR1 and CDR2 from the germline V gene are PRHDT and FYEKMQ (reference sequence). This CDR3 contains 14 residues. CDR3 DNA sequence: TGTGCCAGCAGCTTAGGGGCCGTGACCCACGAGCAGTACTTC. This sequence encodes CASSLGAVTHEQYF.

V and J are TRBV7-9 and TRBJ1-2, with D hard to call. This CDR3 contains 16 residues. Trimming cost V 0 bases and J 5 bases, with 16 bases left between them. Germline V gene data show CDR1 as SEHNR and CDR2 as FQNEAQ (reference sequence). The CDR3 is CASSLALQEGRYGYTF. As DNA, the CDR3 is TGTGCCAGCAGCTTAGCCCTGCAGGAAGGGCGGTATGGCTACACCTTC.

V and J are TRBV9 and TRBJ1-2; TRBD1 is a possible D gene (5 bases). Between the trimmed V and J ends, which lost 0 bases and 2 bases, there was a span of 11 bases. Germline V gives CDR1 SGDLS, CDR2 YYNGEE. The CDR3 is 15 residues long. The CDR3 region has the DNA TGTGCCAGCAGCGTAGGGGCCCGGGACAACTATGGCTACACCTTC. It yields the protein CASSVGARDNYGYTF.

This sequence joins TRBV6-9 and TRBJ1-1, with 7 positions matching TRBD1. The CDR3 consists of 19 residues. With V trimmed by 9 bases and J by 1 base, 23 bases remained unmatched. The germline V gene has CDR1 MNHGY and CDR2 SVAAGI. The CDR3 is CARIHDRVEVFWENTEAFF. For the CDR3, the DNA is TGTGCCAGAATCCACGACAGGGTCGAGGTATTTTGGGAGAACACTGAAGCTTTCTTT.

CDR3 DNA sequence: TGTGCCAGCAGCTTTACGGGCCGCCCTCAGCCCCAGCATTTT. Protein: CASSFTGRPQPQHF. This chain joins TRBV7-9 and TRBJ1-5; D is uncertain. This CDR3 has 14 residues. Trimming removed 3 bases at V and 6 bases at J, with 12 bases between. From germline, CDR1 is SEHNR and CDR2 FQNEAQ (reference sequence).

This sequence joins TRBV19 and TRBJ1-1; tentatively, D is TRBD1 (5 bases). Deletions cut 5 bases from V and 3 bases from J, with 16 bases between. The CDR3 covers 15 residues. The germline gives CDR1 LNHDA, CDR2 SQIVND (reference sequence). CDR3 coding DNA: TGTGCCAGTAGTGAGACTCCGGGGCCATACACTGAAGCTTTCTTT. It encodes CASSETPGPYTEAFF.

This clone has a single count. The chain couples TRBV6-6 to TRBJ2-3; D ambiguous. CDR3 length: 14 amino acids. V lost 1 base and J lost 1, with 6 bases in between. Germline V gives CDR1 MNHNY, CDR2 SVGAGI (reference sequence). CDR3 sequence reads: CASSYWPGTDTQYF. CDR3 DNA sequence: TGTGCCAGCAGTTACTGGCCCGGCACAGATACGCAGTATTTT.

V usage is TRBV5-1 and J usage is TRBJ2-7; 9 nucleotides match TRBD2. V lost 4 bases to trimming and J lost 5 bases; unmatched junction nucleotides: 10. This CDR3 spans 15 amino acids. Germline CDR1 is SGHRS and CDR2 is YFSETQ. CDR3 bases: TGCGCCAGCAGCATACCGACTAGCGGTAGGAACGAGCAGTACTTC. Translation gives CASSIPTSGRNEQYF.